A single sample is the source of the 24 T cell receptor beta chains below, sequenced in a study of blood T cells in healthy people across ages. A sample-barcoded 5' primer and a J-beta primer mix were used in a second PCR of about 6 to 11 cycles. Via MiXCR, TCRdb re-called the 5' RACE reads, giving one row per CDR3 protein. The data hold fewer than 2,000,000 distinct CDR3 sequences, with 35% to 50% observed a single time. Sequencing input: blood. Receptors were obtained from a human donor in good health.

This clonotype was observed a handful of times. This chain joins TRBV7-9 and TRBJ2-5; D may be TRBD2 (5 bases). This CDR3 spans 13 amino acids. V lost 4 bases to trimming and J lost 3 bases, with 9 bases between them. Looked up from germline, CDR1 is SEHNR and CDR2 is FQNEAQ (reference sequence). The CDR3 coding sequence is TGTGCCAGCAGCTCTGGAGCGGAAGAGACCCAGTACTTC. Its translation is CASSSGAEETQYF.

V is TRBV27 and J is TRBJ2-5, with TRBD2 matching over 8 bases. Germline CDR1 MNHEY, CDR2 SMNVEV (reference sequence). The CDR3 is made up of 15 amino acids. V was clipped by 7 bases and J by 7 bases; unmatched bases: 14. CDR3 in amino acids: CASMEIGGGPGTQYF. DNA of the CDR3: TGTGCCAGCATGGAAATTGGCGGGGGGCCTGGGACCCAGTACTTC.

Only a few counts were recorded for this clonotype. This chain links TRBV20-1 with TRBJ1-6, with a possible D match to TRBD1 (5 bases). V shed 3 bases and J shed 7 bases, with 13 bases lying between them. Germline CDR1 DFQATT, CDR2 SNEGSKA (reference sequence). The CDR3 runs 14 residues. DNA of the CDR3: TGCAGTGCTAGCCCGGGACCGATCAATTCACCCCTCCACTTT. Encoded protein: CSASPGPINSPLHF.

In this sample, this clonotype turned up a few times. The chain joins TRBV25-1 to TRBJ2-5, with TRBD1 as a possible D gene (6 bases). Germline V gene data show CDR1 as MGHDK and CDR2 as SYGVNS. The V end lost 2 bases, the J end lost 4 bases, and 11 bases lay between the germline ends. The CDR3 is 14 residues long. CDR3 residues: CASSEQGIAETQYF. The CDR3 DNA reads as TGTGCCAGCAGTGAACAGGGGATTGCAGAGACCCAGTACTTC.

The chain joins TRBV9 to TRBJ1-1, with D hard to call. Germline assignment: CDR1 SGDLS and CDR2 YYNGEE. The CDR3 spans 15 residues. The ends were cut back, 0 bases at V and 2 bases at J, with 11 bases in the middle. CDR3 DNA: TGTGCCAGCAGCGTAGAGCCCCAGGTTAACACTGAAGCTTTCTTT. It encodes CASSVEPQVNTEAFF.

The chain uses TRBV20-1 and TRBJ2-3; possible D gene TRBD1, 5 bases. The ends were cut back, 0 bases at V and 5 bases at J, with 12 bases in the middle. Germline assignment: CDR1 DFQATT and CDR2 SNEGSKA (reference sequence). The CDR3 is 14 residues long. CDR3 sequence reads: CSARETGRGDTQYF. The CDR3 DNA follows: TGCAGTGCTAGAGAGACTGGAAGGGGAGATACGCAGTATTTT.

This clonotype showed up many times. J is TRBJ1-2 and V is TRBV5-6; D unresolved. V lost 0 bases and J 6 bases, leaving 12 bases between the germline ends. This CDR3 has 14 amino acids. From germline, CDR1 is SGHDT and CDR2 YYEEEE. CDR3 DNA: TGTGCCAGCAGCTTGGGAGGTCTACAACATGGCTACACCTTC. Translation gives CASSLGGLQHGYTF.

This chain links TRBV9 with TRBJ1-1; tentatively, D is TRBD1 (6 bases). The CDR3 sequence is 14 residues long. Germline loops: CDR1 SGDLS, CDR2 YYNGEE. The ends were cut back, 5 bases at V and 2 bases at J, with 13 bases in the middle. In DNA, the CDR3 is TGTGCCAGCAGTGGGACAATAGAAAACACTGAAGCTTTCTTT. The encoded protein is CASSGTIENTEAFF.

V is TRBV13 and J is TRBJ2-3, with 8 bases identical to TRBD1. Germline lookup yields CDR1 PRHDT and CDR2 FYEKMQ (reference sequence). The V segment lost 8 bases and the J segment 6 bases; nucleotides outside the gene matches: 16. The CDR3 sequence is 16 residues long. The CDR3 sequence: CASVNRGAGEMDTQYF. The CDR3 nucleotides read TGTGCCAGCGTCAACAGGGGGGCAGGGGAGATGGATACGCAGTATTTT.

This clonotype turned up a few times. The chain employs TRBV5-5 and TRBJ1-1; the D gene is possibly TRBD1 (5 bases). Per the germline V gene, CDR1 is SGHKS and CDR2 is YYEKEE (reference sequence). The CDR3 consists of 14 residues. The germline V and J ends were trimmed by 3 bases and 1 base, with 10 bases remaining between them. Here the CDR3 DNA reads TGTGCCAGCAGCTGGGGGAGTGGGAACACTGAAGCTTTCTTT. Translated: CASSWGSGNTEAFF.

V usage is TRBV6-2 or TRBV6-3 and J usage is TRBJ2-3, with 8 bases identical to TRBD2. Germline values: CDR1 MNHEY, CDR2 SVGEGT. The CDR3 runs to 17 residues. The junction had 11 bases not matched to a gene; V was cut back by 6 bases and J by 0 bases. The CDR3: CASRNKRGSRSTDTQYF. The CDR3 DNA is TGTGCCAGCAGAAATAAGCGGGGGAGTAGGAGCACAGATACGCAGTATTTT.

This clonotype turned up a few times. The V gene is TRBV7-2, the J gene TRBJ2-1; D may be TRBD1 or TRBD2 (5 bases each). The germline V and J ends were trimmed by 8 bases and 7 bases, with 18 bases remaining between them. This CDR3 region has 14 residues. Per germline, CDR1 SGHTA and CDR2 FQGNSA. CDR3 bases: TGTGCCAGCTGCCCCCGGGACGTTCAGAATGAGCAGTTCTTC. Translation: CASCPRDVQNEQFF.

This clonotype turned up a few times. The chain combines TRBV20-1 with TRBJ2-1, with a possible D match to TRBD1 (6 bases). CDR1 and CDR2 from the germline V gene are DFQATT and SNEGSKA (reference sequence). This CDR3 has 15 amino acids. The V gene lost 3 bases and the J gene lost 2 bases, with 14 bases spanning the gap. The CDR3 reads CSASRGGPTYNEQFF. Written as DNA, the CDR3 is TGCAGTGCTAGTCGAGGGGGACCCACCTACAATGAGCAGTTCTTC.

The chain carries TRBV12-3 or TRBV12-4 and TRBJ1-2, with a tentative D call TRBD1 (5 bases). Trimming took 6 bases from V and 4 from J, leaving 9 bases between them. The CDR3 totals 12 residues. Here the CDR3 reads CASRAGFYGYTF. CDR3 in DNA: TGTGCCAGCAGGGCAGGGTTCTATGGCTACACCTTC.

As for this clonotype: No conserved phenylalanine or tryptophan ends this CDR3, so it is likely a read error. The chain recombines TRBV5-5 with TRBJ2-5; 7 bases fit TRBD2. Germline V gives CDR1 SGHKS, CDR2 YYEKEE (reference sequence). The CDR3 loop spans 15 amino acids. Trimming at V came to 6 bases and at J to 5 bases, leaving 13 bases not matched to a gene. CDR3 coding DNA: TGTGCCAGCACCTTCGAGCTAGCGGTCCTCGAGACCCAGTACTCC. Protein sequence: CASTFELAVLETQYS.

The chain is built from TRBV28 and TRBJ2-7; D could derive from TRBD1 or TRBD2 (6 bases each). Germline CDR1 is MDHEN and CDR2 is SYDVKM. V lost 11 bases to trimming and J lost 1 base, with 12 bases between them. The CDR3 contains 12 residues. This CDR3 is CAAGGRSYEQYF. The CDR3 nucleotides are TGTGCCGCCGGGGGCCGATCCTACGAGCAGTACTTC.

There are a few counts of this clonotype. The CDR3: CSVVRGAEGYTF. CDR3 coding DNA: TGCAGTGTCGTAAGAGGGGCGGAAGGCTACACCTTC. The J gene is TRBJ1-2, the V gene TRBV20-1; tentatively, D is TRBD1 (5 bases). CDR1 and CDR2 from the germline V gene are DFQATT and SNEGSKA (reference sequence). Trimming removed 7 bases at V and 8 bases at J, with 17 bases between. The CDR3 covers 12 residues.

This chain connects TRBV7-2 to TRBJ2-7; D possibly corresponds to TRBD2 (7 bases). The CDR3 spans 15 residues. V shed 8 bases and J shed 2 bases, with 19 bases lying between them. Germline CDR1 reads SGHTA; CDR2 reads FQGNSA. The CDR3 DNA follows: TGTGCCAGCGCAAAGGGGGAGGGAACGACCTACGAGCAGTACTTC. As protein: CASAKGEGTTYEQYF.

This clonotype was counted once. The chain combines TRBV29-1 with TRBJ1-2, with TRBD1 identical over 7 bases. CDR1 is SQVTM and CDR2 is ANQGSEA in the germline V gene. CDR3 length: 13 residues. Trimming took 6 bases from V and 2 from J; bases not matched to a gene: 6. The CDR3 bases are TGCAGCGTGGGGGAGACAGGGAACTATGGCTACACCTTC. This codes for CSVGETGNYGYTF.

The chain has TRBV18 and TRBJ2-1; D not resolved. The CDR3 is 15 amino acids. The germline V gene has CDR1 KGHSH and CDR2 LQKENI. V was shortened by 1 base and J by 5 bases, with 12 bases between the two germline ends. The CDR3 DNA is TGTGCCAGCTCACCACGCTGGGGTGGGGACAATGAGCAGTTCTTC. Residues: CASSPRWGGDNEQFF. Full variable domain (outside the CDR3, taken from reference TRBV18 and TRBJ2-1): NAGVMQNPRHLVRRRGQEARLRCSPMKGHSHVYWYRQLPEEGLKFMVYLQKENIIDESGMPKERFSAEFPKEGPSILRIQQVVRGDSAAYFCASSPRWGGDNEQFFGPGTRLTVL.

This clonotype was detected only a few times. This chain joins TRBV10-3 and TRBJ2-1; D ambiguous. CDR1 ENHRY and CDR2 SYGVKD come from the germline V gene. This CDR3 contains 13 residues. V lost 11 bases, J lost 6 bases, and 17 bases lay in between. The CDR3 DNA sequence: TGTGCCCTCGGAGAGGTCATCGGCAATGAGCAGTTCTTC. Amino acid sequence: CALGEVIGNEQFF.

A single count supports this clonotype. This chain links TRBV19 with TRBJ1-2; a weak D match, TRBD1 (5 bases). Germline lookup yields CDR1 LNHDA and CDR2 SQIVND (reference sequence). Trimming left V 2 bases short and J 2 bases short, with 9 bases between. This CDR3 comprises 14 residues. Here the CDR3 DNA reads TGTGCCAGTAGTATACAGGGAGTAAACTATGGCTACACCTTC. Translating it yields CASSIQGVNYGYTF.

The chain carries TRBV7-2 and TRBJ2-3, with D tentatively TRBD1 or TRBD2 (6 bases each). Germline V gives CDR1 SGHTA, CDR2 FQGNSA. With 3 bases removed from V and 2 bases from J, the gap between germline ends came to 12 bases. This CDR3 comprises 15 residues. CDR3 in amino acids: CASSFIPGATDTQYF. In nucleotides, the CDR3 is TGTGCCAGCAGCTTTATTCCGGGGGCCACAGATACGCAGTATTTT.

The chain links TRBV9 to TRBJ1-2; 7 bases line up with TRBD1. The CDR3 runs to 17 residues. V lost 4 bases, J lost 4 bases, and 16 bases stayed unmatched. The germline gives CDR1 SGDLS, CDR2 YYNGEE. As DNA, the CDR3 is TGTGCCAGCAGCAGCCGGCGGGACAGCAGTATCGGCTATGGCTACACCTTC. Residues: CASSSRRDSSIGYGYTF. The full variable domain, completed using reference TRBV9 and TRBJ1-2, is DSGVTQTPKHLITATGQRVTLRCSPRSGDLSVYWYQQSLDQGLQFLIQYYNGEERAKGNILERFSAQQFPDLHSELNLSSLELGDSALYFCASSSRRDSSIGYGYTFGSGTRLTVV.